A single sample is the source of the 14 T cell receptor beta chains below, sequenced in a study of blood T cell repertoires in COVID-19. The assay was immunoSEQ multiplex PCR, and TCRdb's table has in-frame clones only and misses some. This table has under 100,000 clones, roughly 80% appearing once. The sequencing input was peripheral blood. The receptors stem from a man in his 60s with COVID-19, enrolled during active disease.

This clone has just a few counts. The chain combines TRBV6-2 or TRBV6-3 with TRBJ2-1; TRBD2 agrees at 12 bases. J lost 7 bases, V lost 1 base, and 14 bases had no gene match. Germline assignment: CDR1 MNHEY and CDR2 SVGEGT. The CDR3 sequence is 19 residues long. CDR3 DNA: TGTGCCAGCAGTTACTGGGGACTAGCGGGTTACGAGACTCCTAATGAGCAGTTCTTC. The encoded protein is CASSYWGLAGYETPNEQFF.

This chain uses TRBV11-2 with TRBJ2-3; 10 bases map to TRBD1. This CDR3 comprises 15 residues. V lost 5 bases to trimming and J lost 2 bases; unmatched junction nucleotides: 4. Germline-derived CDR1 and CDR2 are SGHAT and FQNNGV. CDR3: CASSRGTGATDTQYF. The DNA of the CDR3 is TGTGCCAGCAGCCGTGGGACAGGGGCCACAGATACGCAGTATTTT.

V is TRBV6-5 and J is TRBJ1-6; 7 bases agree with TRBD1. V gave up 7 bases and J gave up 6 bases; unmatched junction bases: 9. Germline values: CDR1 MNHEY, CDR2 SVGAGI. This CDR3 region has 15 residues. The CDR3 DNA reads TGTGCCAGCACCCGCGGACAGGCGGGTAATTCACCCCTCCACTTT. Amino acid sequence: CASTRGQAGNSPLHF.

J is TRBJ1-1 and V is TRBV7-9, with D unclear. The CDR3 length is 14 residues. The V end lost 2 bases, the J end lost 3 bases, and 10 bases lay between the germline ends. Germline V gene data show CDR1 as SEHNR and CDR2 as FQNEAQ (reference sequence). CDR3 coding DNA: TGTGCCAGCAGCTTACATCAGGTTGACACTGAAGCTTTCTTT. It codes for CASSLHQVDTEAFF.

This sequence joins TRBV7-9 and TRBJ2-7; TRBD2 matches at 9 bases. Germline CDR1 SEHNR, CDR2 FQNEAQ (reference sequence). The junction had 3 bases not matched to a gene; V was cut back by 3 bases and J by 0 bases. The CDR3 is 15 amino acids. CDR3 in amino acids: CASSFGTSTSYEQYF. The CDR3, as DNA: TGTGCCAGCAGCTTCGGGACTAGCACCTCCTACGAGCAGTACTTC.

About this clone: A read error may produce the germline difference seen at one junction end. The J gene is TRBJ2-1, the V gene TRBV5-8; possibly TRBD2 for D (6 bases). Per germline, CDR1 SGHTS and CDR2 YDEGEE. The CDR3 is 17 amino acids. CDR3 nucleotides: TGTGCCAGCAGCGTGCTTTTTTGGGCGGGGTCCTCCAATGAGCAGTTCTTC. Encoded protein: CASSVLFWAGSSNEQFF.

The chain uses TRBV5-4 and TRBJ2-5, with 9 positions matching TRBD1. Trimming at V came to 4 bases and at J to 5 bases, leaving 6 bases not matched to a gene. In germline, CDR1 is SGHNT, CDR2 YYREEE (reference sequence). The CDR3 sequence is 14 residues long. As DNA, the CDR3 is TGTGCCAGCAGCCAAGGGACAGGGCGGGAGACCCAGTACTTC. It translates to CASSQGTGRETQYF. Combining the CDR3 with reference TRBV5-4 and TRBJ2-5 gives the whole variable domain ETGVTQSPTHLIKTRGQQVTLRCSSQSGHNTVSWYQQALGQGPQFIFQYYREEENGRGNFPPRFSGLQFPNYSSELNVNALELDDSALYLCASSQGTGRETQYFGPGTRLLVL.

This chain links TRBV6-6 with TRBJ2-7; 11 nucleotides align to TRBD2. CDR3 size: 14 residues. The germline gives CDR1 MNHNY, CDR2 SVGAGI (reference sequence). With 5 bases clipped from V and 3 bases from J, the junction kept 3 bases outside the gene matches. CDR3 bases: TGTGCCAGCAGTGACGGGACTAGCGGCTACGAGCAGTACTTC. Translated, it gives CASSDGTSGYEQYF.

The chain recombines TRBV7-4 with TRBJ2-5; a possible D gene is TRBD2 (5 bases). The ends were cut back, 5 bases at V and 2 bases at J, with 12 bases in the middle. The CDR3 runs 14 residues. Germline loops: CDR1 SGHVT, CDR2 SQSDAQ. Here the CDR3 DNA reads TGTGCCAGCAGCACTGGAACGGGGCAAGAGACCCAGTACTTC. It translates to CASSTGTGQETQYF.

CDR3: CASSQISGVSDTQYF. In DNA, the CDR3 is TGTGCCAGCAGCCAAATTAGCGGGGTGTCAGATACGCAGTATTTT. The V gene is TRBV4-2, the J gene TRBJ2-3; the match to TRBD2 covers 8 bases. The V segment lost 2 bases and the J segment 4 bases; nucleotides outside the gene matches: 5. The CDR3 is made up of 15 amino acids. Germline loops: CDR1 LGHNA, CDR2 YNFKEQ.

The rearrangement links TRBV11-3 to TRBJ1-2; 9 bases are a match to TRBD1. Looked up from germline, CDR1 is SGHNT and CDR2 is YENEEA. This CDR3 comprises 14 residues. With 5 bases clipped from V and 5 bases from J, the junction kept 6 bases outside the gene matches. In DNA form, the CDR3 reads TGTGCCAGCAGCGACCGGACAGGGGAGTATGGCTACACCTTC. This encodes CASSDRTGEYGYTF.

This chain links TRBV6-4 with TRBJ2-7; perhaps TRBD1 as D (6 bases). Germline V lookup: CDR1 MRHNA, CDR2 SNTAGT. There are 13 residues in the CDR3. V lost 6 bases to trimming and J lost 5 bases, with 14 bases between them. This chain's CDR3 is CASSAITGNEQYF. In nucleotides, the CDR3 is TGTGCCAGCAGCGCCATAACAGGGAACGAGCAGTACTTC.

The table lists this clone with a few counts. The CDR3, as DNA: TGTGCCAGCAGCCTCCTAGGGGGAGTTGAGGGTGAGCAGTTCTTC. It translates to CASSLLGGVEGEQFF. V usage is TRBV9 and J usage is TRBJ2-1; the D gene is possibly TRBD1 (6 bases). CDR1 is SGDLS and CDR2 is YYNGEE in the germline V gene. The CDR3 sequence is 15 residues long. Trimming stripped 4 bases from V and 9 bases from J, with 20 bases between.

The chain couples TRBV7-9 to TRBJ2-7, with D possibly being TRBD2 (5 bases). The CDR3 runs 16 residues. V was shortened by 2 bases and J by 6 bases, with 20 bases between the two germline ends. CDR1 is SEHNR and CDR2 is FQNEAQ in the germline V gene (reference sequence). This CDR3 is CASSLPKVPPEGEQYF. The CDR3 nucleotides are TGTGCCAGCAGCTTACCCAAAGTGCCCCCCGAGGGCGAGCAGTACTTC.